The rows below give T cell receptor beta chains drawn from one sample of a study of blood T cell repertoires in COVID-19. The assay was immunoSEQ multiplex PCR, and TCRdb's table has in-frame clones only and misses some. The table records 150,000 to 200,000 clones, approximately 89% of them present only once. The sample comprised PBMCs or T cells enriched from blood (not recorded which). The receptors derive from a woman between 18 and 30 years old who had recovered from COVID-19. Each CDR3 is given with its conserved first and last residue. D genes are given only for firm matches. Size is omitted from some rows. Given values are once, few, many or a class for expanded clones.

d_gene,j_gene,abundance,v_gene,CDR3nt,CDR3aa
TRBD1,TRBJ1-1,once,TRBV10-3,TGTGCCATCACCATCTCCCCCGACAGGGGGACTGAAGCTTTCTTT,CAITISPDRGTEAFF
.,TRBJ2-1,.,TRBV10-1,TGCGCCAGCAGTGAGTCGGGAGGAAGGGGAATTGATGAGCAGTTCTTC,CASSESGGRGIDEQFF
TRBD1,TRBJ2-5,.,TRBV4-1,TGCGCCAGCAGCCCCACCGTGCAGGGGGCCGAGACCCAGTACTTC,CASSPTVQGAETQYF
.,TRBJ1-1,.,TRBV7-3,TGTGCCAGCAGCTTAATTAGTACAGATGAAGCTTTCTTT,CASSLISTDEAFF
.,TRBJ2-5,.,TRBV3-1/TRBV3-2,TGTGCCAGCAGCCAAGGGCCAGGCACCCAAGAGACCCAGTACTTC,CASSQGPGTQETQYF
.,TRBJ1-1,.,TRBV30,TGTGCCTGGACGGTATACACTGAAGCTTTCTTT,CAWTVYTEAFF
TRBD2,TRBJ2-3,.,TRBV10-3,TGTGCCATCAGTGAGCCGGAAGGTAGCGGGGGCACAGATACGCAGTATTTT,CAISEPEGSGGTDTQYF
TRBD2,TRBJ2-7,.,TRBV28,TGTGCCAGCGGCTTTAAAGTTGGGACGGGAGGGGGAACCTACGAGCAGTACTTC,CASGFKVGTGGGTYEQYF
.,TRBJ1-6,.,TRBV5-8,TGTGCCAGCGGGGCGAAGGGCTCCTATAATTCACCCCTCCACTTT,CASGAKGSYNSPLHF
TRBD2,TRBJ2-7,.,TRBV5-1,TGCGCCAGCAGCCATGGCGGCGGGAGCACCCCCTACGAGCAGTACTTC,CASSHGGGSTPYEQYF
.,TRBJ2-7,.,TRBV11-2,TGTGCCTCCGGGGGGCCGTCCTACGAGCAGTACTTC,CASGGPSYEQYF
.,TRBJ2-3,.,TRBV15,TGTGCCACCGGCCCCTTATCGGGGTCCACAGATACGCAGTATTTT,CATGPLSGSTDTQYF
.,TRBJ2-1,.,TRBV27,TGTGCCAGCAGTTTAAGGGGGTCCTACAATGAGCAGTTCTTC,CASSLRGSYNEQFF
TRBD2,TRBJ2-2,.,TRBV9,TGTGCCAGCGGGAAACTAGCGGGTCCTGCCGGGGAGCTGTTTTTT,CASGKLAGPAGELFF
.,TRBJ2-7,.,TRBV3-1/TRBV3-2,TGTGCCAGCAGCCAAGAAGGGCGGACGGGGTCCTACGAGCAGTACTTC,CASSQEGRTGSYEQYF
TRBD2,TRBJ2-1,.,TRBV7-2,TGTGCCAGCAGCTTCCGTGCGGGGGTTTCCTACAATGAGCAGTTCTTC,CASSFRAGVSYNEQFF
.,TRBJ2-3,once,TRBV18,TGTGCCAGCTCACCACTAGCGGAGGGCACAGATACGCAGTATTTT,CASSPLAEGTDTQYF
TRBD1,TRBJ1-5,.,TRBV30,TGTGCCTGGAGTGTAATGAGGACAGGGGGCGGCAATCAGCCCCAGCATTTT,CAWSVMRTGGGNQPQHF
TRBD1,TRBJ1-2,.,TRBV27,TGTGCCAGCAGTCCCAATTCGAGGGACAGAAGAGGCTACACCTTC,CASSPNSRDRRGYTF
TRBD2,TRBJ2-3,.,TRBV5-1,TGCGCCAGCAGCTCCCTAGCGGGGGCCACAGATACGCAGTATTTT,CASSSLAGATDTQYF
.,TRBJ2-7,.,TRBV5-4,.,CASSFRTSGGSYEQYFGRSW
TRBD1,TRBJ1-1,.,TRBV6-5,TGTGCCAGCAGTCTGGGACAGGGAAAAGCTTTCTTT,CASSLGQGKAFF
.,TRBJ2-3,.,TRBV4-1,TGCGCCAGCAGCCGTCCCGGGACAACCTTAAGCACAGATACGCAGTATTTT,CASSRPGTTLSTDTQYF
.,TRBJ2-2,.,TRBV7-8,TGTGCCAGCAGCTTAGCTGTCCCTAGTGACGGGGAGCTGTTTTTT,CASSLAVPSDGELFF
TRBD2,TRBJ2-7,.,TRBV28,TGTGCCAGCAGTCCCGGACTAGCGGGAACCCCTGGCGAGCAGTACTTC,CASSPGLAGTPGEQYF
.,TRBJ2-7,few,TRBV3-1/TRBV3-2,TGTGCCAGCAGCCGTTACACACTATTCTACGAGCAGTACTTC,CASSRYTLFYEQYF
TRBD2,TRBJ2-3,few,TRBV27,TGTGCCAGCATGCCGACTAGCCCGCTCACAGATACGCAGTATTTT,CASMPTSPLTDTQYF
.,TRBJ2-3,.,TRBV30,TGTGCCTGGAGTGAGGGGCAAGATACGCAGTATTTT,CAWSEGQDTQYF
.,TRBJ1-2,.,TRBV14,TGTGCCAGCAGCCAAGTCATGGGGCGGAGTTACACCTTC,CASSQVMGRSYTF
.,TRBJ1-5,.,TRBV28,TGTGCCAGCAGTGGGCAAGATAGCAATCAGCCCCAGCATTTT,CASSGQDSNQPQHF
TRBD1,TRBJ1-4,.,TRBV7-9,TGTGCCAGCAGCCTCCGGACAGGGGGACTTGAAAAACTGTTTTTT,CASSLRTGGLEKLFF
.,TRBJ2-1,once,TRBV3-1/TRBV3-2,TGTGCCAGCAGCCATACTAGCCACGAGCAGTTCTTC,CASSHTSHEQFF
TRBD2,TRBJ2-7,.,TRBV5-1,TGCGCCAGCAGCTTGGGAGGGACTAGCGGGAGCGACGAGCAGTACTTC,CASSLGGTSGSDEQYF
TRBD1,TRBJ1-2,.,TRBV15,TGTGCCACCAGCAGGTCCCGGGACAGGGAGAGCGGCTACACCTTC,CATSRSRDRESGYTF
.,TRBJ1-4,.,TRBV9,TGTGCCAGCAGCGTAGGGGGGAGGACTAATGAAAAACTGTTTTTT,CASSVGGRTNEKLFF
.,TRBJ2-7,.,TRBV6-2/TRBV6-3,TGTGCCAGCAGTTACCAGGGCGGCGGGGGCAGGAACGAGCAGTACTTC,CASSYQGGGGRNEQYF
.,TRBJ1-2,.,TRBV7-9,TGTGCCAGCAGCTCTGCCAGGGGAGTTTATGGCTACACCTTC,CASSSARGVYGYTF
.,TRBJ2-5,.,TRBV12-3/TRBV12-4,TGTGCCAGCTGCACAGGGCAACAAGAGACCCAGTACTTC,CASCTGQQETQYF